This T cell receptor beta chain is drawn from a study of HIV-infected children after antiretroviral therapy interruption. Study summary: Continuous-treatment samples came from weeks 0, 48 and 150.

This clonotype came up many times. Treatment here: PENTA 11 planned treatment interruption arm or continuous ART arm. Unique molecular identifiers were included in an RNA-based 3' RACE TCR library. TCRdb passed the 3' RACE reads through MiXCR, listing each CDR3 protein once. The sample has 40,000 to 55,000 distinct CDR3 sequences, 4.3% seen once. The CDR3 has 13 amino acids. Trimming stripped 2 bases from V and 6 bases from J, with 10 bases between. The germline V gene encodes CDR1 MDHEN and CDR2 SYDVKM. The rearrangement links TRBV28 to TRBJ1-1; D not certain. The sample here was CD45RA+ CD4+ T cells from PBMCs, pooled from several time points, taken from a donor given antiretroviral therapy, either interrupted or continuous. Subset denoted: naive CD4+ CD45RA+ CD45RO- T cells. The sequence came from a pool of human donors with HIV. CDR3 amino acids: CASSLRVGPEAFF. The CDR3 nucleotides are TGTGCCAGCAGTTTACGGGTCGGGCCTGAAGCTTTCTTT.